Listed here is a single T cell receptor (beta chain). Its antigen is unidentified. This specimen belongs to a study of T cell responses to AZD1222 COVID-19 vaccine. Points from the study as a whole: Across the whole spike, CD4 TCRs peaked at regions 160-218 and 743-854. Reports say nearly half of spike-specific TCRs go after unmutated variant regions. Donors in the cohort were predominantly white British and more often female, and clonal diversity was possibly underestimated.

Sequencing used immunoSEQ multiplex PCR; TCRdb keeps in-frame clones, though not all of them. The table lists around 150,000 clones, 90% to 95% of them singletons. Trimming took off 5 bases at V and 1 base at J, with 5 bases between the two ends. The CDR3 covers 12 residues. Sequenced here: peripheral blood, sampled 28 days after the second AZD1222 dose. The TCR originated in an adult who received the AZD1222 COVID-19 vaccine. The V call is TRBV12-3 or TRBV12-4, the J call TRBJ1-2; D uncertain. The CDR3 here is CASSPINYGYTF. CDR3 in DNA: TGTGCCAGCAGTCCTATTAACTATGGCTACACCTTC.